The 32 T cell receptor beta chains given below trace back to one sample, sequenced in a study of cytomegalovirus exposure and HLA in healthy donors. PCR amplification relied on 60 Vbeta primers (plus 13 Jbeta primers). Assay used: immunoSEQ multiplex PCR; TCRdb lists only in-frame clones, some missing. The specimen's table records roughly 120,000 clones. Sequencing was carried out using PBMCs. These receptors were collected from a young man in good health and CMV-seronegative.

The V call is TRBV19, the J call TRBJ2-3; 7 nucleotides match TRBD1. The CDR3 contains 11 residues. Looked up from germline, CDR1 is LNHDA and CDR2 is SQIVND (reference sequence). The V segment lost 7 bases and the J segment 12 bases; nucleotides outside the gene matches: 7. The CDR3 reads CASMDRSNQYF. DNA of the CDR3: TGTGCCAGTATGGACAGGAGCAATCAGTATTTT.

The rearrangement joins TRBV7-2 to TRBJ2-7, with TRBD1 matching 9 bases. V trimming: 2 bases; J trimming: 5 bases; junction bases outside the gene matches: 4. Germline V lookup: CDR1 SGHTA, CDR2 FQGNSA. The CDR3 consists of 14 residues. The CDR3 is CASSLQQGANEQYF. The CDR3 coding sequence is TGTGCCAGCAGCTTACAACAGGGGGCGAACGAGCAGTACTTC.

The J gene is TRBJ1-1, the V gene TRBV5-1, with 8 bases aligning to TRBD1. The CDR3 loop spans 13 amino acids. With V trimmed by 3 bases and J by 5 bases, 3 bases remained unmatched. Germline V CDR1 and CDR2: SGHRS, YFSETQ. CDR3 protein: CASSSTGETEAFF. In DNA form, the CDR3 reads TGCGCCAGCAGCTCGACAGGGGAGACTGAAGCTTTCTTT.

The J gene is TRBJ1-1, the V gene TRBV5-6; no clear D. Germline values: CDR1 SGHDT, CDR2 YYEEEE. The CDR3 totals 15 residues. V shed 4 bases and J shed 4 bases, with 17 bases lying between them. The CDR3 DNA is TGTGCCAGCAGCCCCGGGAGAAGGGTCTCCACTGAAGCTTTCTTT. Amino acids: CASSPGRRVSTEAFF.

The rearrangement links TRBV4-3 to TRBJ2-2, with 8 bases aligning to TRBD1. Per the germline V gene, CDR1 is LGHNA and CDR2 is YSLEER. Losses at the gene ends were 2 bases for V and 5 bases for J; bases not matched to a gene: 16. The CDR3 consists of 19 residues. The CDR3 bases are TGCGCCAGCAGCCAACGCCCAACCCAGGGGGCGCGCAGAACCGGGGAGCTGTTTTTT. Its translation is CASSQRPTQGARRTGELFF.

The rearrangement links TRBV4-3 to TRBJ2-7; D is unclear. In germline, CDR1 is LGHNA, CDR2 YSLEER. This CDR3 contains 15 residues. V lost 0 bases and J 0 bases, leaving 9 bases between the germline ends. DNA of the CDR3: TGCGCCAGCAGCCAAGAAGCCCCGGGCTCCTACGAGCAGTACTTC. Encoded protein: CASSQEAPGSYEQYF.

The J gene is TRBJ2-3, the V gene TRBV7-3; 10 positions match TRBD2. The CDR3 contains 15 residues. Germline V CDR1 and CDR2: SGHTA, FQGTGA. Trimming cost V 5 bases and J 0 bases; bases outside gene matches: 2. The CDR3 protein is CASSVSGGSTDTQYF. CDR3 DNA: TGTGCCAGCAGCGTTAGCGGGGGGAGCACAGATACGCAGTATTTT.

The genes are TRBV6-1 and TRBJ2-2, with D maybe TRBD2 (6 bases). There are 13 residues in the CDR3. Germline V gene sequence: CDR1 MNHNS, CDR2 SASEGT. Trimming pared 3 bases from V and 8 bases from J, leaving 10 bases between. CDR3 in DNA: TGTGCCAGCAGTGACAGGGAGGCGGGGGAGCTGTTTTTT. It specifies CASSDREAGELFF.

This chain uses TRBV30 with TRBJ2-5; 10 bases are shared with TRBD2. With V trimmed by 1 base and J by 4 bases, 3 bases remained unmatched. CDR1 GTSNPN and CDR2 SVGIG come from the germline V gene (reference sequence). CDR3 size: 14 residues. The CDR3 DNA is TGTGCCTGGAGTGAAAGCGGGAGGGGAGAGACCCAGTACTTC. Amino acids: CAWSESGRGETQYF.

V is TRBV28 and J is TRBJ2-7; D possibly corresponds to TRBD2 (6 bases). V gave up 8 bases and J gave up 4 bases, with 18 bases separating them. CDR1 and CDR2 (germline): MDHEN, SYDVKM. The CDR3 runs to 14 residues. The chain's CDR3 is CASGRDAGTYEQYF. In nucleotides, the CDR3 is TGTGCCAGCGGCCGAGATGCGGGAACGTACGAGCAGTACTTC.

The chain employs TRBV5-1 and TRBJ2-1; tentative D call: TRBD2 (6 bases). This CDR3 comprises 15 residues. Germline CDR1 and CDR2: SGHRS and YFSETQ. V gave up 0 bases and J gave up 1 base, with 8 bases separating them. The CDR3 nucleotides read TGCGCCAGCAGCTTGGGCGGGGCGTCCTACAATGAGCAGTTCTTC. It yields the protein CASSLGGASYNEQFF.

This rearrangement joins TRBV27 to TRBJ1-1; TRBD1 might be the D (5 bases). Per germline, CDR1 MNHEY and CDR2 SMNVEV (reference sequence). This CDR3 contains 15 residues. V lost 6 bases, J lost 1 base, and 15 bases lay in between. In DNA form, the CDR3 reads TGTGCCAGCAGCATGCTCGGGCAGGGGAACACTGAAGCTTTCTTT. As protein: CASSMLGQGNTEAFF.

The chain employs TRBV27 and TRBJ1-4; D is perhaps TRBD1 (5 bases). CDR3 length: 16 amino acids. Germline lookup yields CDR1 MNHEY and CDR2 SMNVEV (reference sequence). V shed 6 bases and J shed 1 base, with 15 bases lying between them. CDR3 region: CASRRTVGLTNEKLFF. The CDR3 coding sequence is TGTGCCAGCAGGCGGACCGTGGGGCTAACTAATGAAAAACTGTTTTTT.

V and J are TRBV18 and TRBJ1-4, with 9 bases fitting TRBD1. CDR1 and CDR2 (germline): KGHSH, LQKENI. The CDR3 loop spans 15 amino acids. The junction had 7 bases not matched to a gene; V was cut back by 5 bases and J by 6 bases. CDR3 loop: CASSGTGTGYEKLFF. The CDR3 DNA follows: TGTGCCAGCTCAGGAACCGGGACAGGGTATGAAAAACTGTTTTTT.

V is TRBV29-1 and J is TRBJ1-1; 8 bases map to TRBD1. With V trimmed by 4 bases and J by 0 bases, 4 bases remained unmatched. The CDR3 covers 14 residues. Germline V lookup: CDR1 SQVTM, CDR2 ANQGSEA. CDR3 sequence reads: CSVGGQGMNTEAFF. CDR3 DNA: TGCAGCGTTGGAGGACAGGGAATGAACACTGAAGCTTTCTTT.

The rearrangement joins TRBV7-2 to TRBJ2-7; TRBD1 is a possible D gene (6 bases). Germline assignment: CDR1 SGHTA and CDR2 FQGNSA. The CDR3 totals 15 residues. The ends were cut back, 5 bases at V and 1 base at J, with 15 bases in the middle. The CDR3 bases are TGTGCCAGCAGCGCCCCAGGGGAACGGTCCTACGAGCAGTACTTC. It translates to CASSAPGERSYEQYF.

The chain joins TRBV5-4 to TRBJ2-3, with D maybe TRBD2 (5 bases). Germline V lookup: CDR1 SGHNT, CDR2 YYREEE (reference sequence). The CDR3 contains 16 residues. Deletions cut 2 bases from V and 5 bases from J, with 18 bases between. The CDR3 DNA reads TGTGCCAGCAGCTTTATCGGGATTGCGGGTGAAGATACGCAGTATTTT. This sequence encodes CASSFIGIAGEDTQYF.

V and J are TRBV5-1 and TRBJ2-1; a possible D gene is TRBD2 (5 bases). The CDR3 sequence is 16 residues long. V lost 4 bases and J lost 4, with 18 bases in between. The germline V gene encodes CDR1 SGHRS and CDR2 YFSETQ. CDR3 DNA sequence: TGCGCCAGCAGCCCCGGATTTCTTACTAGGTACAATGAGCAGTTCTTC. Translation gives CASSPGFLTRYNEQFF.

The CDR3 here is CASSLTGGRGYNEQFF. As DNA, the CDR3 is TGTGCCAGCAGCTTGACAGGGGGCCGGGGGTACAATGAGCAGTTCTTC. The gene calls are TRBV7-9 and TRBJ2-1; 10 positions agree with TRBD1. The trim removed 3 bases at V and 4 bases at J, leaving 6 bases unmatched. Germline V CDR1 and CDR2: SEHNR, FQNEAQ (reference sequence). The CDR3 contains 16 residues.

J is TRBJ2-1 and V is TRBV10-3; either TRBD1 or TRBD2 may fit D (7 bases each). This CDR3 contains 12 residues. The V gene lost 10 bases and the J gene lost 7 bases, with 14 bases spanning the gap. Germline V CDR1 and CDR2: ENHRY, SYGVKD. This chain's CDR3 is CATRGGRNEQFF. For the CDR3, the DNA is TGTGCCACCAGGGGGGGGAGGAATGAGCAGTTCTTC.

The chain carries TRBV28 and TRBJ2-5; the D gene is possibly TRBD2 (6 bases). Trimming pared 8 bases from V and 2 bases from J, leaving 15 bases between. The V gene's germline CDR1 is MDHEN and CDR2 SYDVKM. The CDR3 covers 14 residues. The CDR3 coding sequence is TGTGCCAGCCATCCGGGCGGGACTCAAGAGACCCAGTACTTC. Amino acid sequence: CASHPGGTQETQYF.

The genes are TRBV10-3 and TRBJ2-3, with 8 bases lining up with TRBD1. The CDR3 contains 17 residues. CDR1 is ENHRY, CDR2 SYGVKD, per germline. The ends lost 0 bases at V and 4 bases at J; junction bases unmatched: 9. CDR3 DNA sequence: TGTGCCATCAGTGAGTCCCTTGGGGCAGGGGGCCCAGATACGCAGTATTTT. It yields the protein CAISESLGAGGPDTQYF.

As regards this clone: Mismatch with germline at one junction end may stem from a read error. This sequence joins TRBV7-9 and TRBJ1-4, with TRBD1 matching over 7 bases. Germline loops: CDR1 SEHNR, CDR2 FQNEAQ (reference sequence). The CDR3 has 14 residues. This CDR3 reads CASSHLAGTGTESF. The CDR3 region has the DNA TGTGCCAGCAGCCATCTCGCAGGCACCGGGACAGAAAGTTTT.

Details on this clone: The same CDR3 can be traced to other DNA sequences in this sample. The DNA for the CDR3 is TGTGCCACCAGCAGAGTAAGCGGGAGTTACAATGAGCAGTTCTTC. Protein product: CATSRVSGSYNEQFF. The rearrangement joins TRBV15 to TRBJ2-1; TRBD2 matches 8 bases. CDR1 LNHNV and CDR2 YYDKDF come from the germline V gene (reference sequence). The V gene end was trimmed by 1 base and the J gene end by 4 bases; junction bases not matched to a gene: 3. The CDR3 covers 15 residues.

The chain is built from TRBV6-6 and TRBJ2-1, with 9 bases aligning to TRBD1. CDR1 and CDR2 (germline): MNHNY, SVGAGI (reference sequence). The V segment lost 4 bases and the J segment 5 bases; nucleotides outside the gene matches: 9. This CDR3 has 16 residues. The DNA of the CDR3 is TGTGCCAGCAGTTCCATGGGACAGGGCCTTGACAATGAGCAGTTCTTC. This gives the protein CASSSMGQGLDNEQFF.

The chain joins TRBV5-1 to TRBJ2-7; 13 bases fit TRBD2. The CDR3 loop spans 16 amino acids. V lost 7 bases and J lost 5; bases outside the gene matches: 12. Germline V gene data show CDR1 as SGHRS and CDR2 as YFSETQ. CDR3 in DNA: TGCGCCAGCTCTTCAACAGGACTAGCGGGAGTTGACGAGCAGTACTTC. It translates to CASSSTGLAGVDEQYF. The full variable domain, in which reference TRBV5-1 and TRBJ2-7 provide the parts outside the CDR3, is KAGVTQTPRYLIKTRGQQVTLSCSPISGHRSVSWYQQTPGQGLQFLFEYFSETQRNKGNFPGRFSGRQFSNSRSEMNVSTLELGDSALYLCASSSTGLAGVDEQYFGPGTRLTVT.

The CDR3 loop is CASSPQGLAYEQYF. In nucleotides, the CDR3 is TGCGCCAGCAGCCCGCAGGGTTTAGCCTACGAGCAGTACTTC. The genes are TRBV4-1 and TRBJ2-7; the D gene is possibly TRBD1 (5 bases). Germline CDR1 MGHRA, CDR2 YSYEKL. Trimming removed 4 bases at V and 2 bases at J, with 12 bases between. CDR3 length equals 14 residues.

The rearrangement links TRBV29-1 to TRBJ2-1, with TRBD2 matching 10 bases. The CDR3 length is 12 residues. Germline CDR1 SQVTM, CDR2 ANQGSEA. This CDR3 is CAGTSAYNEQFF. The CDR3 DNA follows: TGCGCAGGGACTAGCGCATACAATGAGCAGTTCTTC.

The V gene is TRBV5-1, the J gene TRBJ2-1, with D maybe TRBD2 (6 bases). This CDR3 is 15 amino acids long. CDR1 SGHRS and CDR2 YFSETQ come from the germline V gene. The ends were cut back, 0 bases at V and 6 bases at J, with 13 bases in the middle. CDR3 sequence: CASSLGRTIGNEQFF. Here the CDR3 DNA reads TGCGCCAGCAGCTTGGGTCGGACTATAGGCAATGAGCAGTTCTTC.

The chain recombines TRBV6-1 with TRBJ2-2; 7 bases match TRBD2. Losses at the gene ends were 2 bases for V and 6 bases for J; bases not matched to a gene: 3. The CDR3 totals 14 residues. From germline, CDR1 is MNHNS and CDR2 SASEGT. CDR3 DNA: TGTGCCAGCAGTGAACTAGCGGTTGCCGGGGAGCTGTTTTTT. This encodes CASSELAVAGELFF.

The chain uses TRBV5-1 and TRBJ1-1, with D maybe TRBD1 (5 bases). Trimming pared 4 bases from V and 5 bases from J, leaving 12 bases between. The length of the CDR3 is 13 residues. The V gene's germline CDR1 is SGHRS and CDR2 YFSETQ. The CDR3 bases are TGCGCCAGCAGCATCCCGACAGCTACTGAAGCTTTCTTT. Amino acids: CASSIPTATEAFF. Based on the CDR3 plus reference TRBV5-1 and TRBJ1-1, the full variable domain is KAGVTQTPRYLIKTRGQQVTLSCSPISGHRSVSWYQQTPGQGLQFLFEYFSETQRNKGNFPGRFSGRQFSNSRSEMNVSTLELGDSALYLCASSIPTATEAFFGQGTRLTVV.

The CDR3 sequence: CAWSVGGPTGELFF. The DNA of the CDR3 is TGTGCCTGGAGTGTGGGGGGGCCAACCGGGGAGCTGTTTTTT. This sequence joins TRBV30 and TRBJ2-2, with D possibly TRBD2 on 7 matching bases. The CDR3 consists of 14 residues. CDR1 is GTSNPN and CDR2 is SVGIG in the germline V gene (reference sequence). Deletions cut 0 bases from V and 5 bases from J, with 10 bases between.